A single sample gave rise to the 20 T cell receptor beta chains below, sequenced in a study of blood T cells in healthy people across ages. A second PCR, run for roughly 6 to 11 cycles, used a sample-barcoded 5' primer plus a J-beta primer mix. One entry per CDR3 protein results from TCRdb running MiXCR on the 5' RACE reads. The sample has about 1.4 million distinct CDR3 sequences; roughly 60% are singletons. Sequencing was done on a sample of blood. Receptor source: a young man in good health.

This clonotype was counted only a few times. The V and J genes are TRBV28 and TRBJ1-2; 7 nucleotides align to TRBD1. The CDR3 has 13 amino acids. Germline loops: CDR1 MDHEN, CDR2 SYDVKM. V trimming: 5 bases; J trimming: 8 bases; junction bases outside the gene matches: 8. The CDR3: CASSDEGARGYTF. The CDR3 nucleotides read TGTGCCAGCAGTGATGAGGGGGCGCGAGGCTACACCTTC.

The chain uses TRBV5-1 and TRBJ2-1; 11 bases match TRBD2. The junction had 4 bases not matched to a gene; V was cut back by 6 bases and J by 8 bases. Germline V gives CDR1 SGHRS, CDR2 YFSETQ. The CDR3 is made up of 13 amino acids. CDR3 coding DNA: TGCGCCAGCAAGGCTAGCGGGAGGTATGAGCAGTTCTTC. This encodes CASKASGRYEQFF.

This chain joins TRBV5-6 and TRBJ2-3; D remains ambiguous. Per the germline V gene, CDR1 is SGHDT and CDR2 is YYEEEE. With 0 bases removed from V and 0 bases from J, the gap between germline ends came to 8 bases. This CDR3 region has 15 residues. The CDR3 coding sequence is TGTGCCAGCAGCTTGGAATACAGAAGCACAGATACGCAGTATTTT. Protein product: CASSLEYRSTDTQYF. The whole variable domain, remainder taken from reference TRBV5-6 and TRBJ2-3, is DAGVTQSPTHLIKTRGQQVTLRCSPKSGHDTVSWYQQALGQGPQFIFQYYEEEERQRGNFPDRFSGHQFPNYSSELNVNALLLGDSALYLCASSLEYRSTDTQYFGPGTRLTVL.

CDR3 DNA: TGCGCCAGCAGCCGCTACTTTGAAGGCGCAAACAATGAGCAGTTCTTC. It specifies CASSRYFEGANNEQFF. The V call is TRBV4-1, the J call TRBJ2-1; D ambiguous. V lost 4 bases, J lost 5 bases, and 18 bases lay in between. The CDR3 spans 16 residues. CDR1 and CDR2 from the germline V gene are MGHRA and YSYEKL.

This clonotype was counted a few times. The chain uses TRBV6-5 and TRBJ1-1; D is unresolved. This CDR3 contains 14 residues. CDR1 is MNHEY and CDR2 is SVGAGI in the germline V gene. Trimming left V 5 bases short and J 0 bases short, with 10 bases between. CDR3: CASSLTRMNTEAFF. In DNA, the CDR3 is TGTGCCAGCAGTCTCACAAGAATGAACACTGAAGCTTTCTTT.

The chain employs TRBV25-1 and TRBJ2-1; D ambiguous. Trimming took 7 bases from V and 12 from J, leaving 13 bases between them. The CDR3 runs 11 residues. Germline V lookup: CDR1 MGHDK, CDR2 SYGVNS. In DNA form, the CDR3 reads TGTGCCAGCAATAGCTTCCGCGGGCAGTTCTTC. This sequence encodes CASNSFRGQFF.

The chain combines TRBV12-3 or TRBV12-4 with TRBJ1-6; D gene unclear. V was cut by 5 bases and J by 8 bases, with 4 bases left in between. There are 11 residues in the CDR3. CDR3 DNA sequence: TGTGCCAGCAGTACCGATTCACCCCTCCACTTT. It translates to CASSTDSPLHF.

The genes are TRBV7-2 and TRBJ2-2, with D perhaps assigned TRBD1 or TRBD2 (6 bases each). The length of the CDR3 is 16 residues. V was shortened by 2 bases and J by 6 bases, with 16 bases between the two germline ends. Germline lookup yields CDR1 SGHTA and CDR2 FQGNSA. The CDR3 sequence: CASSLLVGGPAGELFF. The CDR3 DNA follows: TGTGCCAGCAGCTTATTGGTGGGGGGCCCCGCCGGGGAGCTGTTTTTT. Complete variable domain (other parts from reference TRBV7-2 and TRBJ2-2): GAGVSQSPSNKVTEKGKDVELRCDPISGHTALYWYRQSLGQGLEFLIYFQGNSAPDKSGLPSDRFSAERTGGSVSTLTIQRTQQEDSAVYLCASSLLVGGPAGELFFGEGSRLTVL.

Only a few counts were recorded for this clonotype. The chain employs TRBV27 and TRBJ2-7; TRBD1 matches at 7 bases. Looked up from germline, CDR1 is MNHEY and CDR2 is SMNVEV (reference sequence). CDR3 length: 15 residues. V trimming: 4 bases; J trimming: 2 bases; junction bases outside the gene matches: 8. The CDR3: CASSSKGTGAYEQYF. The CDR3 DNA reads TGTGCCAGCAGTTCCAAAGGTACAGGGGCCTACGAGCAGTACTTC.

The chain has TRBV5-6 and TRBJ2-1, with D tentatively TRBD2 (6 bases). TRBJ2-7 explains the end of the DNA better; the J call may be wrong. The CDR3 extends over 14 amino acids. The V gene's germline CDR1 is SGHDT and CDR2 YYEEEE. In nucleotides, the CDR3 is TGTGCCAGCAGCCCGGGGGAGACAACCTACGAGCAGTACTTC. This gives the protein CASSPGETTYEQYF.

This chain uses TRBV6-5 with TRBJ2-5, with 7 bases that match TRBD2. V trimming: 5 bases; J trimming: 3 bases; junction bases outside the gene matches: 12. This CDR3 has 16 residues. Germline CDR1 and CDR2: MNHEY and SVGAGI. The CDR3 coding sequence is TGTGCCAGCAGTCATACGCAAACGGGGGGAAAAGAGACCCAGTACTTC. This gives the protein CASSHTQTGGKETQYF.

The rearrangement joins TRBV12-3 or TRBV12-4 to TRBJ1-5, with 7 bases lining up with TRBD1. This CDR3 is 15 amino acids long. Losses at the gene ends were 8 bases for V and 6 bases for J; bases not matched to a gene: 13. CDR3 in amino acids: CASHPGQLEFQPQHF. The CDR3 nucleotides read TGTGCCAGCCATCCGGGACAGCTTGAGTTTCAGCCCCAGCATTTT.

CDR3 loop: CASSQIAAGGPADTQYF. CDR3 DNA sequence: TGCGCCAGCAGCCAAATTGCAGCGGGGGGGCCCGCAGATACGCAGTATTTT. This chain uses TRBV4-3 with TRBJ2-3; 10 bases are a match to TRBD2. Germline V gene data show CDR1 as LGHNA and CDR2 as YSLEER. J lost 4 bases, V lost 2 bases, and 9 bases had no gene match. This CDR3 has 17 amino acids.

The rearrangement joins TRBV4-2 to TRBJ1-2, with a tentative D call TRBD1 (6 bases). The V end was cut by 0 bases, the J end by 3 bases, with 8 bases between. CDR1 is LGHNA and CDR2 is YNFKEQ in the germline V gene. The CDR3 has 14 amino acids. The CDR3 DNA sequence: TGTGCCAGCAGCCAAGACTACAGGGACTATGGCTACACCTTC. It encodes CASSQDYRDYGYTF.

The chain joins TRBV6-5 to TRBJ2-7; 12 bases are a match to TRBD2. The CDR3 runs to 16 residues. Germline lookup yields CDR1 MNHEY and CDR2 SVGAGI. Trimming at V came to 5 bases and at J to 1 base, leaving 6 bases not matched to a gene. The CDR3 DNA reads as TGTGCCAGCAGTCAAACCCTAGCGGGAGGGTCCTACGAGCAGTACTTC. It translates to CASSQTLAGGSYEQYF.

V usage is TRBV29-1 and J usage is TRBJ2-2; D unclear. The CDR3 loop spans 15 amino acids. Trimming shortened V by 7 bases and J by 4 bases, and 19 bases separated the two germline ends. The germline V gene encodes CDR1 SQVTM and CDR2 ANQGSEA. The CDR3 nucleotides read TGCAGCGCTACCAAACCCGGTGTGGGCACCGGGGAGCTGTTTTTT. Residues: CSATKPGVGTGELFF.

This rearrangement joins TRBV7-9 to TRBJ1-2; 9 nucleotides match TRBD1. J lost 7 bases, V lost 9 bases, and 6 bases had no gene match. In germline, CDR1 is SEHNR, CDR2 FQNEAQ (reference sequence). The length of the CDR3 is 12 residues. The CDR3 sequence is CASLTGGGGYTF. The CDR3 bases are TGTGCCAGTTTGACAGGGGGAGGTGGCTACACCTTC.

The V call is TRBV27, the J call TRBJ2-3, with TRBD1 matching 10 bases. There are 14 residues in the CDR3. Trimming at V came to 6 bases and at J to 6 bases, leaving 6 bases not matched to a gene. CDR1 is MNHEY and CDR2 is SMNVEV in the germline V gene (reference sequence). The CDR3 DNA reads TGTGCCAGCAGCCTGGGACAGGGGTGGGATACGCAGTATTTT. This encodes CASSLGQGWDTQYF.

The chain couples TRBV25-1 to TRBJ1-1; 9 nucleotides agree with TRBD1. This CDR3 is built from 14 residues. CDR1 and CDR2 (germline): MGHDK, SYGVNS. The V segment lost 10 bases and the J segment 4 bases; nucleotides outside the gene matches: 10. CDR3 protein: CATGQGTGTTEAFF. The CDR3 coding sequence is TGTGCCACAGGACAGGGGACGGGGACCACTGAAGCTTTCTTT.

The chain couples TRBV10-3 to TRBJ2-4, with a weak D call TRBD1 (5 bases). Matching the DNA end better, TRBJ2-7 makes the J call doubtful. Germline V CDR1 and CDR2: ENHRY, SYGVKD. This CDR3 region has 16 residues. CDR3 nucleotide sequence: TGTGCCATCAGTGAGTGGTTAGGCAGGGCTCCATACGAGCAGTACTTC. Its protein is CAISEWLGRAPYEQYF.